Presented here are 28 T cell receptor beta chains from one specimen sequenced in a study of T cells in Graves' hyperthyroidism and ophthalmopathy. RNA transcripts were the template for amplifying TCR beta CDR3 regions. RT-PCR in the first round (using the HTBI primer set) targeted the TCR CDR3. MiXCR, applied by TCRdb to the multiplex PCR reads, yields one record per CDR3 protein. This sample has 280,000 or so distinct CDR3 sequences, with about 25% found just once. Material for sequencing was blood. These receptors were collected from a man aged 35 to 55 with Graves' hyperthyroidism that later progressed to Graves' ophthalmopathy.

The sample holds many counts of this clonotype. V gene TRBV27 combines with J gene TRBJ1-1, with 7 nucleotides matching TRBD1. CDR1 is MNHEY, CDR2 SMNVEV, per germline (reference sequence). The CDR3 loop spans 12 amino acids. J lost 4 bases, V lost 5 bases, and 1 base had no gene match. Written as DNA, the CDR3 is TGTGCCAGCAGTAGACAGGGCACTGAAGCTTTCTTT. Translation: CASSRQGTEAFF.

Ten or more counts support this clonotype. The chain combines TRBV30 with TRBJ1-5; D gene ambiguous. V lost 0 bases, J lost 3 bases, and 12 bases lay in between. This CDR3 spans 15 amino acids. Germline loops: CDR1 GTSNPN, CDR2 SVGIG (reference sequence). The CDR3 coding sequence is TGTGCCTGGAGTGTAGAGGGAGGCCTCAATCAGCCCCAGCATTTT. It translates to CAWSVEGGLNQPQHF.

This clonotype was seen ten or more times. The chain links TRBV19 to TRBJ2-5; D call uncertain. The V gene's germline CDR1 is LNHDA and CDR2 SQIVND (reference sequence). This CDR3 spans 15 amino acids. With 3 bases removed from V and 1 base from J, the gap between germline ends came to 12 bases. The CDR3 nucleotides read TGTGCCAGTAGTATTCCCCCGGCCCTCCAAGAGACCCAGTACTTC. It encodes CASSIPPALQETQYF.

There are many counts of this clonotype. The junction departs from germline at one end; a sequencing error may be responsible. The CDR3 loop is CASRLDRNNQPQHF. The CDR3 nucleotides read TGTGCCAGCCGCTTAGACAGGAACAATCAACCCCAGCATTTT. The chain has TRBV2 and TRBJ1-5; weak D call: TRBD1 (6 bases). Germline assignment: CDR1 SNHLY and CDR2 FYNNEI. This CDR3 is 14 amino acids long.

This clonotype has just a few counts. This chain joins TRBV18 and TRBJ1-5; TRBD1 aligns across 8 bases. The CDR3 contains 15 residues. Germline CDR1 reads KGHSH; CDR2 reads LQKENI. The junction had 10 bases not matched to a gene; V was cut back by 3 bases and J by 9 bases. CDR3 nucleotide sequence: TGTGCCAGCTCACCCGGGACAGGCCCCGGGACGCCCCAGCATTTT. Residues: CASSPGTGPGTPQHF.

This clonotype was seen repeatedly, ten times or more. The chain has TRBV2 and TRBJ1-5; D uncertain. The CDR3 covers 15 residues. V lost 4 bases, J lost 0 bases, and 10 bases lay in between. Looked up from germline, CDR1 is SNHLY and CDR2 is FYNNEI. CDR3 coding DNA: TGTGCCAGCAGTGGCTTGCGGAATAGCAATCAGCCCCAGCATTTT. Its translation: CASSGLRNSNQPQHF.

This clonotype was found many times. The V gene is TRBV30, the J gene TRBJ1-1, with TRBD1 as a possible D gene (5 bases). V was cut by 3 bases and J by 0 bases, with 14 bases left in between. The CDR3 runs 15 residues. CDR1 and CDR2 from the germline V gene are GTSNPN and SVGIG (reference sequence). This chain's CDR3 is CAWRWRGHLNTEAFF. DNA for the CDR3: TGTGCCTGGAGATGGCGCGGACATTTGAACACTGAAGCTTTCTTT.

This clonotype appeared many times. The CDR3, as DNA: TGTGCCAGCAGCAGTGACAGCACTAACACCGGGGAGCTGTTTTTT. Translated, it gives CASSSDSTNTGELFF. The genes are TRBV11-2 and TRBJ2-2; maybe TRBD1 (5 bases). The CDR3 is made up of 15 amino acids. Germline loops: CDR1 SGHAT, CDR2 FQNNGV. V dropped 5 bases and J dropped 2 bases, with 12 bases sitting between them.

This clonotype was seen many times. The chain joins TRBV15 to TRBJ1-1, with D possibly TRBD1 on 5 matching bases. This CDR3 region has 14 residues. The V gene lost 0 bases and the J gene lost 0 bases, with 5 bases spanning the gap. Germline V gene sequence: CDR1 LNHNV, CDR2 YYDKDF (reference sequence). CDR3 DNA: TGTGCCACCAGCAGAGACAGGGTGAACACTGAAGCTTTCTTT. This sequence encodes CATSRDRVNTEAFF.

In its sample, this clonotype was seen many times. The CDR3 sequence: CASSYSWVVLLRGYTF. As DNA, the CDR3 is TGTGCCAGCAGTTACTCTTGGGTTGTATTGCTGAGAGGCTACACCTTC. V usage is TRBV6-2 or TRBV6-3 and J usage is TRBJ1-2; no definite D call. V was clipped by 0 bases and J by 8 bases, with 19 bases between them. The CDR3 spans 16 residues. CDR1 is MNHEY and CDR2 is SVGEGT in the germline V gene.

This chain joins TRBV19 and TRBJ1-1, with D unclear. CDR3 length: 13 residues. Trimming pared 7 bases from V and 4 bases from J, leaving 13 bases between. Looked up from germline, CDR1 is LNHDA and CDR2 is SQIVND (reference sequence). The CDR3 loop reads CASTWGTATEAFF. The CDR3 nucleotides are TGTGCCAGTACTTGGGGAACGGCCACTGAAGCTTTCTTT.

This clonotype was seen repeatedly, ten times or more. The chain carries TRBV28 and TRBJ1-2; the D is unclear. CDR1 and CDR2 (germline): MDHEN, SYDVKM. CDR3 length: 13 amino acids. V was pared by 5 bases and J by 8 bases, with 15 bases between. DNA of the CDR3: TGTGCCAGCAGTGTTCGATTCAAGCAAGGCTACACCTTC. It encodes CASSVRFKQGYTF.

This clonotype has ten or more counts. The chain has TRBV12-3 or TRBV12-4 and TRBJ2-7; 7 bases match TRBD2. The CDR3 runs 14 residues. V shed 5 bases and J 5 bases; nucleotides not matched to a gene: 9. The chain's CDR3 is CASSHPGLPHEQYF. As DNA, the CDR3 is TGTGCCAGCAGTCACCCGGGACTACCCCACGAGCAGTACTTC.

This sequence joins TRBV6-5 and TRBJ2-5; D uncertain. Germline V gene lookup returns CDR1 MNHEY and CDR2 SVGAGI. The V and J ends lost 4 bases and 0 bases respectively, with 9 bases between them. The CDR3 covers 14 residues. This CDR3 is CASSLGPYQETQYF. In DNA form, the CDR3 reads TGTGCCAGCAGTTTAGGTCCTTACCAAGAGACCCAGTACTTC.

The V and J genes are TRBV19 and TRBJ2-5; D is unresolved. Trimming removed 4 bases from V and 1 base from J, with 7 bases in between. Germline CDR1 reads LNHDA; CDR2 reads SQIVND (reference sequence). The CDR3 covers 13 residues. The CDR3 DNA sequence: TGTGCCAGTAGTACTCCTCTCCAAGAGACCCAGTACTTC. It translates to CASSTPLQETQYF.

This clonotype was found many times. This may be a read error, as it is one base from a much larger clone. The CDR3 DNA sequence: TGTGCCAGCAGTCGGGACGCAAACACCGGGGAGCTGTTTTTT. This gives the protein CASSRDANTGELFF. This chain links TRBV6-1 with TRBJ2-2, with D tentatively TRBD1 or TRBD2 (5 bases each). Germline loops: CDR1 MNHNS, CDR2 SASEGT. V lost 5 bases, J lost 2 bases, and 9 bases lay in between. The CDR3 sequence is 14 residues long.

This clonotype was counted many times. The CDR3 is CASSLEQTGELFF. The CDR3 nucleotides read TGTGCCAGCAGCTTGGAACAGACCGGGGAGCTGTTTTTT. The chain carries TRBV11-1 and TRBJ2-2; D is uncertain. Germline CDR1 and CDR2: SGHAT and FQDESV (reference sequence). This CDR3 has 13 residues. V was pared by 3 bases and J by 5 bases, with 7 bases between.

This clonotype has only a few counts. The genes are TRBV29-1 and TRBJ1-1, with 12 bases identical to TRBD1. Trimming at V came to 0 bases and at J to 10 bases, leaving 12 bases not matched to a gene. The CDR3 sequence is 16 residues long. The germline gives CDR1 SQVTM, CDR2 ANQGSEA. The CDR3 DNA reads as TGCAGCGTTGAAGACAGAACCCCGGGACAGGGGGCTACAGCTTTCTTT. Protein: CSVEDRTPGQGATAFF.

This clonotype was picked up many times. The chain carries TRBV30 and TRBJ1-2; D is undetermined. V was shortened by 0 bases and J by 5 bases, with 7 bases between the two germline ends. CDR3 length equals 12 residues. The germline V gene encodes CDR1 GTSNPN and CDR2 SVGIG (reference sequence). The CDR3 is CAWSVLGYGYTF. CDR3 DNA sequence: TGTGCCTGGAGTGTACTAGGTTATGGCTACACCTTC.

For this clonotype: A clone one base away is much larger, so this may be a read error. Because the CDR3 is missing its conserved closing phenylalanine or tryptophan, this is likely a read error. The rearrangement links TRBV6-2 or TRBV6-3 to TRBJ1-3, with TRBD1 as a possible D gene (5 bases). CDR3 length: 18 residues. Germline V gives CDR1 MNHEY, CDR2 SVGEGT. The CDR3 spells CASSLLSQGLSSGSTIYL. In DNA, the CDR3 is TGTGCCAGCAGTCTTCTCAGTCAGGGATTGAGCTCTGGAAGCACCATATATCTT.

There are many counts of this clonotype. The chain carries TRBV20-1 and TRBJ1-2; D remains ambiguous. The length of the CDR3 is 13 residues. V was pared by 0 bases and J by 7 bases, with 12 bases between. Germline V gene data show CDR1 as DFQATT and CDR2 as SNEGSKA (reference sequence). Written as DNA, the CDR3 is TGCAGTGCTAGAGATATACAAGGGATTGGCTACACCTTC. It specifies CSARDIQGIGYTF.

This clonotype was seen at least ten times. J is TRBJ2-7 and V is TRBV11-3, with 8 bases matching TRBD2. The CDR3 covers 15 residues. V lost 6 bases to trimming and J lost 2 bases; unmatched junction nucleotides: 9. Germline CDR1 reads SGHNT; CDR2 reads YENEEA. The CDR3 spells CASRAGLAHPYEQYF. The DNA for the CDR3 is TGTGCCAGCAGGGCAGGACTAGCTCATCCCTACGAGCAGTACTTC.

Many counts were recorded for this clonotype. The V gene is TRBV20-1, the J gene TRBJ2-2; D call uncertain. Trimming removed 4 bases from V and 4 bases from J, with 7 bases in between. CDR1 DFQATT and CDR2 SNEGSKA come from the germline V gene (reference sequence). This CDR3 is built from 12 residues. CDR3 region: CSAKDGTGELFF. In DNA form, the CDR3 reads TGCAGTGCTAAGGACGGCACCGGGGAGCTGTTTTTT.

A word on this clonotype: The CDR3 does not end in the conserved phenylalanine or tryptophan, so this is likely a read error. Because the CDR3's place on the DNA is in doubt, the DNA is left out and the CDR3 is given as listed by TCRdb. This chain connects TRBV6-1 to TRBJ2-7; the table's D call of TRBD1 was not tested on the DNA. The CDR3 spans 8 amino acids, including both terminal residues. Per germline, CDR1 MNHNS and CDR2 SASEGT. CDR3 residues: CASSFGHT.

V usage is TRBV11-1 and J usage is TRBJ2-7; possible D gene TRBD1, 5 bases. V lost 1 base and J lost 0, with 19 bases in between. This CDR3 region has 18 residues. Germline loops: CDR1 SGHAT, CDR2 FQDESV (reference sequence). CDR3 protein: CASSLVSAGLPISYEQYF. CDR3 nucleotide sequence: TGTGCCAGCAGCTTAGTTTCTGCAGGGCTACCGATCTCCTACGAGCAGTACTTC.

This clonotype was counted at least ten times. This chain uses TRBV29-1 with TRBJ1-5; 7 bases align to TRBD1. CDR3 length: 17 amino acids. Germline CDR1 reads SQVTM; CDR2 reads ANQGSEA. Losses at the gene ends were 7 bases for V and 2 bases for J; bases not matched to a gene: 17. The CDR3 sequence: CSDPRLGRGSRNQPQHF. The CDR3 DNA sequence: TGCAGCGACCCTCGCCTTGGCAGGGGGTCTCGCAATCAGCCCCAGCATTTT.

This clonotype was seen many times. The chain is built from TRBV14 and TRBJ2-7; 15 nucleotides agree with TRBD2. Germline assignment: CDR1 SGHDN and CDR2 FVKESK. The CDR3 sequence is 17 residues long. The V gene end was trimmed by 2 bases and the J gene end by 3 bases; junction bases not matched to a gene: 5. CDR3: CASSQKGLAGGSYEQYF. The CDR3 DNA is TGTGCCAGCAGCCAAAAGGGACTAGCGGGAGGCAGCTACGAGCAGTACTTC.

The chain links TRBV28 to TRBJ2-2, with D unresolved. The length of the CDR3 is 15 residues. The germline gives CDR1 MDHEN, CDR2 SYDVKM. V shed 4 bases and J shed 3 bases, with 12 bases lying between them. DNA of the CDR3: TGTGCCAGCAGTTACTCAACAGCATACACCGGGGAGCTGTTTTTT. Its translation: CASSYSTAYTGELFF.